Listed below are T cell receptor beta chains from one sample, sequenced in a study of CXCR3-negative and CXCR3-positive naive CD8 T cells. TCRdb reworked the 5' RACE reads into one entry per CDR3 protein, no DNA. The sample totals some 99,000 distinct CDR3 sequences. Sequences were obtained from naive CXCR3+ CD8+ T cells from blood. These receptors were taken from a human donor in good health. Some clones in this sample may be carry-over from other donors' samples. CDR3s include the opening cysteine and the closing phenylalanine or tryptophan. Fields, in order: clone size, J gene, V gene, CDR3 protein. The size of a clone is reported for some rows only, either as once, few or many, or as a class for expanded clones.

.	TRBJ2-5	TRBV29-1	CSIEPSRVESETQYF
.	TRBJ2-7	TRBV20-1	CSAALGQDSYEQYF
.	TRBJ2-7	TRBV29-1	CSVEVEQGHTYEQYF
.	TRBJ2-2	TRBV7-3	CASSTHRSLQATGELFF
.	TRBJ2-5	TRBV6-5	CASNQGAGVEETQYF
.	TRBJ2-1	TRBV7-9	CASSSTVAGEVAEQFF
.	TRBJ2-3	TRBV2	CASRGARGTDTQYF
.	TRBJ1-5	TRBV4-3	CASSQEWAGVQPQHF
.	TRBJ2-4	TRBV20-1	CSARARDNHPMAKNIQYF
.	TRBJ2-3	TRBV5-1	CASSLVVVSGGASDTQYF
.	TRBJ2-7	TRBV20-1	CSARDLYTSFDEQYF
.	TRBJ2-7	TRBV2	CASGDSTYEQYF
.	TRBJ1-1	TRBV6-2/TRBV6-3	CASRPTLQITVNTEAFF
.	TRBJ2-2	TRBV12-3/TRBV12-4	CASSLWGANGELFF
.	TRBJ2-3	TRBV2	CASFKDLHTQYF
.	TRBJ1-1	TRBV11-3	CASSTAGQGNTEAFF
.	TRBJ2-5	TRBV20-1	CSAWFLDSQETQYF
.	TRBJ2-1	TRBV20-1	CSARSTSGVVDEQFF
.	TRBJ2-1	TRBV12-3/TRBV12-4	CASSFPAGWGNEQFF
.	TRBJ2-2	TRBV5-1	CASSLGTGATNTGELFF
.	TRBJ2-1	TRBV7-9	CASSSPLAGGVQFF
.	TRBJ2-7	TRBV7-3	CASSPGTVEQYF
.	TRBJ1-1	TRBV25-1	CASRGGPGTEAFF
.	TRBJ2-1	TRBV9	CASSVANSYNEQFF
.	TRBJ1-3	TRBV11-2	CASSLGGLSGNTIYF
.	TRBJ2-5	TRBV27	CASSLGIPQETQYF
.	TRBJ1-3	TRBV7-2	CASSLTTSPSGNTIYF
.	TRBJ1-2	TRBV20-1	CSARVRTGVVNGYTF
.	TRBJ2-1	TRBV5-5	CASSTKVNEQFF
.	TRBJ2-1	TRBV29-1	CSVEGLAGGYNEQFF
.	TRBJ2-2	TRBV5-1	CASLGQGFAGELFF
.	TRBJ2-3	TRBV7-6	CASTGEGPRNTQYF
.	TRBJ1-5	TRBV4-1	CASSQGGSVSGNQPQHF
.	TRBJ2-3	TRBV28	CASNPRGTDTQYF
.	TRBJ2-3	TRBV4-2	CASSFGGSSDTQYF
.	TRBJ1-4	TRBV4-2	CASSQGTPATNEKLFF
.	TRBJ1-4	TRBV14	CASSQGLLRDEKLFF
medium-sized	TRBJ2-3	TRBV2	CATGGPGAWDF
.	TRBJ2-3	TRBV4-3	CASSQDRGGGPTDTQYF
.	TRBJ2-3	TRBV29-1	CSVEGQLVSDTQYF
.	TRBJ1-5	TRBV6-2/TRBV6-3	CASSYSLGSPDPNQPQHF
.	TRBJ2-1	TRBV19	CASSGRDYNEQFF
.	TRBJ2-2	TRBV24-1	CATSTGDTGELFF